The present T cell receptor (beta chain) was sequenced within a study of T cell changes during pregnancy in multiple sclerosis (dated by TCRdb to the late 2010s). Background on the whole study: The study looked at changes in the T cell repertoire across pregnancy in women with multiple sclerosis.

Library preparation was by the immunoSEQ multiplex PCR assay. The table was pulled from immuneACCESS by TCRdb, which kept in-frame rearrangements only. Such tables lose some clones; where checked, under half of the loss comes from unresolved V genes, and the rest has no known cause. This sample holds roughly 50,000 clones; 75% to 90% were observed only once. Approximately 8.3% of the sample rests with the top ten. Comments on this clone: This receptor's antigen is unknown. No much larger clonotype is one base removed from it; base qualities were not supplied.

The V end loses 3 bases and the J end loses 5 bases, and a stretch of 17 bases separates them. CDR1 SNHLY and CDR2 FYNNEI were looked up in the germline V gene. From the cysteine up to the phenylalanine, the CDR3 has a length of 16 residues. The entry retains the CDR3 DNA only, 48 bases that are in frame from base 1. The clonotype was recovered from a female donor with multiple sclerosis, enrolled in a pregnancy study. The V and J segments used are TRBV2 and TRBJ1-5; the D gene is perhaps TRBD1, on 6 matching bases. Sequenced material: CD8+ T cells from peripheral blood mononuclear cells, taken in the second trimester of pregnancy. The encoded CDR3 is CASSESGQGRDQPQHF. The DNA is TGTGCCAGCAGTGAGAGTGGGCAGGGGAGGGATCAGCCCCAGCATTTT.